Following are 3 T cell receptor beta chains from one sample sequenced in a study of blood T cells in healthy people across ages. Primers used in a second PCR of roughly 6 to 11 cycles were a sample-barcoded 5' primer and a J-beta primer mix. TCRdb processed the 5' RACE reads anew with MiXCR; each CDR3 protein has one entry. The table includes some 1.5 million distinct CDR3 sequences, 28% detected once. The sample consisted of blood. The receptor set was obtained from a woman aged 25 to 39 in good health.

This clonotype was recorded a few times. At one of its ends the junction is not consistent with the germline gene, which may arise from a read error. The gene calls are TRBV20-1 and TRBJ2-4; TRBD2 aligns across 9 bases. Germline CDR1 DFQATT, CDR2 SNEGSKA (reference sequence). The CDR3 consists of 16 residues. The CDR3: CSARDRASGTKNTQYF. CDR3 DNA sequence: TGCAGTGCTAGAGATAGGGCTAGCGGGACCAAAAACACTCAGTACTTC.

The chain carries TRBV6-2 or TRBV6-3 and TRBJ1-4; tentative D call: TRBD1 (6 bases). This CDR3 contains 12 residues. The V gene lost 7 bases and the J gene lost 10 bases, with 13 bases spanning the gap. CDR1 MNHEY and CDR2 SVGEGT come from the germline V gene. Here the CDR3 reads CASKITGRKLFF. The CDR3 nucleotides read TGTGCCAGCAAGATAACAGGGAGAAAACTGTTTTTT.

The chain combines TRBV20-1 with TRBJ2-4; 13 bases agree with TRBD2. There are 15 residues in the CDR3. The V and J ends lost 0 bases and 9 bases, in that order; junction bases with no gene match: 5. Germline CDR1 DFQATT, CDR2 SNEGSKA (reference sequence). CDR3 nucleotides: TGCAGTGCTAGAGACGGACTAGCGGGGGTCCTCATTCAGTACTTC. Protein sequence: CSARDGLAGVLIQYF.